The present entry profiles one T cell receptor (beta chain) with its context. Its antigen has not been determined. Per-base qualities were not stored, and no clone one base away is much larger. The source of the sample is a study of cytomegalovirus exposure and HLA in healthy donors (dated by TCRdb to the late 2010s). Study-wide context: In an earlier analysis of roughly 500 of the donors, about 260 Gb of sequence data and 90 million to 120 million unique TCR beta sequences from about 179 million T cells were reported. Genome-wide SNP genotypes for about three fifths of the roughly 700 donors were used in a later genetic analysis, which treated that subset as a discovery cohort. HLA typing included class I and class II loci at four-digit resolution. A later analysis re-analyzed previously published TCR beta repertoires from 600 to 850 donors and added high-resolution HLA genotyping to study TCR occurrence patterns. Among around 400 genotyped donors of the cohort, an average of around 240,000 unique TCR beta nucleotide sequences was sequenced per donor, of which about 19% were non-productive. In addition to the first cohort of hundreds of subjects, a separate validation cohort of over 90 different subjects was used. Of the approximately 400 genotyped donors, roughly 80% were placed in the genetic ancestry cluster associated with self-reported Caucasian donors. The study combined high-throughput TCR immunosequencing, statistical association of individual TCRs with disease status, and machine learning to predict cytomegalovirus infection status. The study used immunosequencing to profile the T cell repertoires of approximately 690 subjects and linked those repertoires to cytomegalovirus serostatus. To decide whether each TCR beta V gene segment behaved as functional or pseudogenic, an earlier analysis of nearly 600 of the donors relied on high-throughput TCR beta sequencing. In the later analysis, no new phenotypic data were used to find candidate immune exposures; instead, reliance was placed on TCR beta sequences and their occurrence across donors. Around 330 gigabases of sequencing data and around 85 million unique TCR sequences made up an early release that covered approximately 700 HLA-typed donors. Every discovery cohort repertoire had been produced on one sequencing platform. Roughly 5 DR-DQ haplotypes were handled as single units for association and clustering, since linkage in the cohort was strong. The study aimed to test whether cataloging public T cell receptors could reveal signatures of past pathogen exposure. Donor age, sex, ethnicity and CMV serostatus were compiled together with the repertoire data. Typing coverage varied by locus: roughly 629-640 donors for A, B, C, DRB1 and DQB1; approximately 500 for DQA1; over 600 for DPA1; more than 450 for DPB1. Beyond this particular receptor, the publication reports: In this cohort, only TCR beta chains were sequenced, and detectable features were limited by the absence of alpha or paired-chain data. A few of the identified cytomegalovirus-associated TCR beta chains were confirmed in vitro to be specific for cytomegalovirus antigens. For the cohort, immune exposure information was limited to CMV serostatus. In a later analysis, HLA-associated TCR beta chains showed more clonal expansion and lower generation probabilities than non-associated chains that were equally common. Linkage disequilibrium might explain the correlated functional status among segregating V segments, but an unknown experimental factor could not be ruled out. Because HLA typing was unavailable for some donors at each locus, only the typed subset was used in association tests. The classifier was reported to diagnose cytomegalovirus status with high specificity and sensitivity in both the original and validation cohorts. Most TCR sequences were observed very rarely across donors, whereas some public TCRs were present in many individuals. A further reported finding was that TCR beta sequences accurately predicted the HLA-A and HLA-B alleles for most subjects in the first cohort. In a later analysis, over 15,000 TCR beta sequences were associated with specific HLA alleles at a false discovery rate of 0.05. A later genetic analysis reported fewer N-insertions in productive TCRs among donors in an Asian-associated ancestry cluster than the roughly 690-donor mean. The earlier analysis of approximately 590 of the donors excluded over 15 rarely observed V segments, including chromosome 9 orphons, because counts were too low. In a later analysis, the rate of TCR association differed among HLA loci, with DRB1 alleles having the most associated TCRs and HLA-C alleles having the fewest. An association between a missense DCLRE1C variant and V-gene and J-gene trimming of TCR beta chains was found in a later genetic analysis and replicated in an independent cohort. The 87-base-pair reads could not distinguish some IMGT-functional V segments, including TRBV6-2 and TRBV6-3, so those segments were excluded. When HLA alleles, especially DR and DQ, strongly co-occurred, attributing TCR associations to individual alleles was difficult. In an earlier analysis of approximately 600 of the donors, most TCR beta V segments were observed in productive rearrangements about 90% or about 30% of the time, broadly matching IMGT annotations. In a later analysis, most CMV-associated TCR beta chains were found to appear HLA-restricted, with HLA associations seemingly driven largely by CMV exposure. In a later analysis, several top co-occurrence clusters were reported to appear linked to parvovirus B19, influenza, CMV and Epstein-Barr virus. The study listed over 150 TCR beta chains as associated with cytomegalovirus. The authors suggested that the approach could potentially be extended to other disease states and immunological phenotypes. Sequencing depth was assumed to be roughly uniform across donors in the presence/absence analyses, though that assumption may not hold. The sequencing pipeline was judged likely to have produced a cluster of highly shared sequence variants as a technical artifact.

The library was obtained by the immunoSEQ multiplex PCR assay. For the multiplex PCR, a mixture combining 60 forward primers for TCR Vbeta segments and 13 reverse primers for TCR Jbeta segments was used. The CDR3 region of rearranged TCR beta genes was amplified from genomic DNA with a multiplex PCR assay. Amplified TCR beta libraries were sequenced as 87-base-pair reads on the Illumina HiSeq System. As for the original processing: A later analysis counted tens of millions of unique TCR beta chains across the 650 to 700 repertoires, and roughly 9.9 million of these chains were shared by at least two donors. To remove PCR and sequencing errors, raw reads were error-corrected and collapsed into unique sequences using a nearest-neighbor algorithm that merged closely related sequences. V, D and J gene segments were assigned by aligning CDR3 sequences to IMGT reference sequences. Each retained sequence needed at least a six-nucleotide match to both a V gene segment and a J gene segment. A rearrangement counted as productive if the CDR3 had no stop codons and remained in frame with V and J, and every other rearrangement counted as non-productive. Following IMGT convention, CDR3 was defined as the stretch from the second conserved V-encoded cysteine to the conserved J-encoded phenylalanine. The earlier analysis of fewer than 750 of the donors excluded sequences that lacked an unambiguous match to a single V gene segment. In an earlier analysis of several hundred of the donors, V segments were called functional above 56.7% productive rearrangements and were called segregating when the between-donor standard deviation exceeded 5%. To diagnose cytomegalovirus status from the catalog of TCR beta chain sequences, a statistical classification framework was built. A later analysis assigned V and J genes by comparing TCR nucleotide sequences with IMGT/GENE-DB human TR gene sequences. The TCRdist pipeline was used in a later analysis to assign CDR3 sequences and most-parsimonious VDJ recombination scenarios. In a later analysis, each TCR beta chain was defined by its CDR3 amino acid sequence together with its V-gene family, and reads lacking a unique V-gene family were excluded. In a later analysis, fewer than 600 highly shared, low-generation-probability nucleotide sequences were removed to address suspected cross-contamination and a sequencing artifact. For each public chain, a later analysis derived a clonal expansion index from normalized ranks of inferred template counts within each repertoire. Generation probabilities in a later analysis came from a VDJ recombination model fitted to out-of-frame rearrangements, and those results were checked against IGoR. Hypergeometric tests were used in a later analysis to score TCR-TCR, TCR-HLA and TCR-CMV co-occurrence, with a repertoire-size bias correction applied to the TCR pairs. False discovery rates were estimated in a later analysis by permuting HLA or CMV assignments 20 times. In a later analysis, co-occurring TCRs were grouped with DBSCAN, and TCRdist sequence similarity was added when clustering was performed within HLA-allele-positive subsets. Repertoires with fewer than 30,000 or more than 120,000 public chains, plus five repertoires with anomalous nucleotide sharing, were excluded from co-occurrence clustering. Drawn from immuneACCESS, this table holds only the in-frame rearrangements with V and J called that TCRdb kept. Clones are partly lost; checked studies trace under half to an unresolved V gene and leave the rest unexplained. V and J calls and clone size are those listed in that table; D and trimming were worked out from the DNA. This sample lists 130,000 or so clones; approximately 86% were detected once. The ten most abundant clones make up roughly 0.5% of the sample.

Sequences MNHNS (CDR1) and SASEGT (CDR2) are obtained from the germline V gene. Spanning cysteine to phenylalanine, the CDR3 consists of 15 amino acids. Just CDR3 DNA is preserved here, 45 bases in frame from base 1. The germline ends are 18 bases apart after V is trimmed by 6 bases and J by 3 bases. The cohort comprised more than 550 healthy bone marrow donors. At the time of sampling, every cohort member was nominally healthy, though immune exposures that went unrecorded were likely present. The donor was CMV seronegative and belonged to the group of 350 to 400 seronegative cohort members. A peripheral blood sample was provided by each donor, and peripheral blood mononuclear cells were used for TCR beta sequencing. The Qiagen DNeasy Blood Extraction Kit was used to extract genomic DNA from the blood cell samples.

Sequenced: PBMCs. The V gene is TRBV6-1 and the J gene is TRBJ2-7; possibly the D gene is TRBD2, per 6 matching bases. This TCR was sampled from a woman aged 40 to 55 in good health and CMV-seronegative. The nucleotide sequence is TGTGCCAGCAGGCCGTTGGGGGGATTAGGCTACGAGCAGTACTTC. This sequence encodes CASRPLGGLGYEQYF.